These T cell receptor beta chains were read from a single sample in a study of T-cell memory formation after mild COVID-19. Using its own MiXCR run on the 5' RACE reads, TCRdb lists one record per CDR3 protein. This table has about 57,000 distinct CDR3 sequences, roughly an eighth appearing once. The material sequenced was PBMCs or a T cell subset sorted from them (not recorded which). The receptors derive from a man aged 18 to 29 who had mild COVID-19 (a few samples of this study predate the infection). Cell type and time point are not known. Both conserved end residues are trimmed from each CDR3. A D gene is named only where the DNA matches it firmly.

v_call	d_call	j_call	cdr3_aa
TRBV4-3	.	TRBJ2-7	ASSQDGGGQGVSEQY
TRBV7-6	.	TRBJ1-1	ASSSTVPPYWAF
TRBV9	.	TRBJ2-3	ASSVSTDTDTQY
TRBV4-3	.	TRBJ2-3	ASSQVGGPADTQY
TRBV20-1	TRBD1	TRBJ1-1	SATGYRGRTEAF
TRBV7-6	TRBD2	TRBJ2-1	ASSSTLTSGGSNEQF
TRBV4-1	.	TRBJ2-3	ASSQEASPNTDTQY
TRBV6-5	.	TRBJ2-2	ASSYGQMNTGELF
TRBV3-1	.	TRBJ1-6	ASSRPTGPLH
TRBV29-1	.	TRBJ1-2	SVERGIENYGYT
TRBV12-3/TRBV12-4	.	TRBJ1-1	ASRPGPLNTEAF
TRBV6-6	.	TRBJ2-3	ASTFTGFGLHTDTQY
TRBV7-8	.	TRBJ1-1	ASSLIGQNTEAF
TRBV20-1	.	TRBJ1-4	SARHSLEKLF
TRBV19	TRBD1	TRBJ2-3	ASSVLPGQGFADTQY
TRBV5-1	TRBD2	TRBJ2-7	ASSTRGSGDPEQY
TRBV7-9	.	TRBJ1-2	ASSGVNYGYT
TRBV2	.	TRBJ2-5	ASYSVGGGETQY